The TCR beta chain described here comes from a study of cytomegalovirus exposure and HLA in healthy donors (dated by TCRdb to 2016 to 2017). For the study in its entirety: An earlier analysis of roughly 570 of the donors reported around 280 Gb of sequence data and 117 million unique TCR beta sequences obtained from about 180 million T cells. A later genetic analysis used genome-wide SNP genotypes for about 60% of the 666 donors, treating that subset as a discovery cohort. The study aimed to test whether cataloging public T cell receptors could reveal signatures of past pathogen exposure. In addition to the first cohort of 666 subjects, a separate validation cohort of approximately 130 different subjects was used. Donor age, sex, ethnicity and CMV serostatus were compiled alongside the repertoire data. An earlier analysis of 587 of the donors used high-throughput TCR beta sequencing to judge whether each TCR beta V gene segment behaved as functional or pseudogenic. An early release covering roughly 640 HLA-typed donors comprised 250 to 350 gigabases of sequencing data and tens of millions of unique TCR sequences. To predict cytomegalovirus infection status, the study brought together high-throughput TCR immunosequencing, statistical association of individual TCRs with disease status, and machine learning. Using immunosequencing, the study profiled T cell repertoires from 640 or so subjects and related those repertoires to cytomegalovirus serostatus. Of the roughly 400 genotyped donors, 65% to 90% fell in the genetic ancestry cluster associated with self-reported Caucasian donors. All discovery cohort repertoires had been generated on a single sequencing platform. HLA typing covered class I and class II loci at four-digit resolution. Typing coverage varied by locus: roughly 620-640 donors for A, B, C, DRB1 and DQB1; more than 500 for DQA1; around 610 for DPA1; around 490 for DPB1. The later analysis used no new phenotypic data to find candidate immune exposures, relying instead on TCR beta sequences and their occurrence across donors. A later analysis re-analyzed previously published TCR beta repertoires from roughly 690 donors and added high-resolution HLA genotyping to study TCR occurrence patterns. Among about 390 genotyped donors of the cohort, an average of about 240,000 unique TCR beta nucleotide sequences were sequenced per donor, approximately 20% of them non-productive. A few DR-DQ haplotypes were treated as single units for association and clustering because of strong linkage in the cohort. The investigation overall reported the following: Some IMGT-functional V segments, including TRBV6-2 and TRBV6-3, could not be told apart with the 87-base-pair reads, so those segments were excluded. Roughly uniform sequencing depth across donors was assumed in presence/absence analyses, although this assumption may not hold. In this cohort, only TCR beta chains were sequenced, and detectable features were limited by the absence of alpha or paired-chain data. A few of the identified cytomegalovirus-associated TCR beta chains were confirmed in vitro to be specific for cytomegalovirus antigens. According to a later genetic analysis, donors in an Asian-associated ancestry cluster had fewer N-insertions in productive TCRs than the approximately 690-donor mean. Correlated functional status among segregating V segments might reflect linkage disequilibrium, but an unknown experimental factor could not be ruled out. A cluster of highly shared sequence variants was judged likely to represent a technical artifact of the sequencing pipeline. In a later analysis, several top co-occurrence clusters were reported to appear linked to parvovirus B19, influenza, CMV and Epstein-Barr virus. Assigning TCR associations to individual alleles was difficult when HLA alleles, especially DR and DQ, strongly co-occurred. In an earlier analysis of 587 of the donors, most TCR beta V segments appeared in productive rearrangements about 87% or about 30% of the time, broadly matching IMGT annotations. In a later analysis, 16,951 TCR beta sequences were associated with specific HLA alleles at a false discovery rate of 0.05. A further reported finding was that TCR beta sequences accurately predicted the HLA-A and HLA-B alleles for most subjects in the first cohort. A total of fewer than 200 TCR beta chains were listed by the study as associated with cytomegalovirus. Over 15 rarely observed V segments, including chromosome 9 orphons, were excluded from the earlier analysis of approximately 600 of the donors because counts were too low. Because some donors lacked HLA typing at each locus, the association tests relied only on the typed subset. A later genetic analysis associated a missense DCLRE1C variant with V-gene and J-gene trimming of TCR beta chains, and an independent cohort replicated the association. According to a later analysis, TCR association rates differed among HLA loci, with DRB1 alleles showing the most associated TCRs and HLA-C alleles showing the fewest. According to the authors, the approach could potentially be generalized to other disease states and immunological phenotypes. According to a later analysis, most CMV-associated TCR beta chains appeared to be HLA-restricted, and the HLA associations seemed to be driven largely by CMV exposure. In a later analysis, HLA-associated TCR beta chains showed more clonal expansion and lower generation probabilities than non-associated chains that were equally common. Immune exposure information for the cohort was limited to CMV serostatus. Most TCR sequences were seen in very few donors, while some public TCRs were found in many individuals. The classifier was reported to diagnose cytomegalovirus status with high specificity and sensitivity in both the original and validation cohorts.

From a lookup of the germline V gene, CDR1 and CDR2 are MNHNS and SASEGT. The CDR3 holds 12 amino acids from the cysteine to the phenylalanine. Just the 36-base CDR3 DNA is kept, in frame starting at base 1. Germline trimming amounts to 9 bases on V and 3 bases on J, with 5 as the count of junction bases outside the gene matches. The cohort consisted of fewer than 700 healthy bone marrow donors. Cohort members were all nominally healthy when sampled, although unrecorded immune exposures were likely present. The donor tested CMV seropositive and was one of the 289 seropositive cohort members. Each donor provided a peripheral blood sample, and peripheral blood mononuclear cells were used for TCR beta sequencing. Genomic DNA was extracted from the blood cell samples with the Qiagen DNeasy Blood Extraction Kit. A remark on this clone: The antigen this receptor binds is unknown. No per-base quality is available; no much larger clone lies one base away.

Library prep was done by the immunoSEQ multiplex PCR assay. The multiplex PCR relied on a mix of 60 forward primers for TCR Vbeta segments and 13 reverse primers for TCR Jbeta segments. The CDR3 region of rearranged TCR beta genes was amplified from genomic DNA by a multiplex PCR assay. On the Illumina HiSeq System, the amplified TCR beta libraries were sequenced as 87-base-pair reads. The study's processing was this. A later analysis counted 65 million to 90 million unique TCR beta chains across the 650 to 700 repertoires, and some 11 million of these chains were shared by at least two donors. To remove PCR and sequencing errors, raw reads were error-corrected and collapsed into unique sequences using a nearest-neighbor algorithm that merged closely related sequences. CDR3 sequences were aligned to IMGT reference sequences to assign V, D and J gene segments. Each retained sequence needed at least a six-nucleotide match to both a V gene segment and a J gene segment. A rearrangement counted as productive if the CDR3 had no stop codons and remained in frame with V and J, and every other rearrangement counted as non-productive. Following IMGT convention, CDR3 was defined as the stretch from the second conserved V-encoded cysteine up to the conserved J-encoded phenylalanine. In an earlier analysis of some 550 of the donors, sequences lacking an unambiguous match to a single V gene segment were excluded. In an earlier analysis of almost 600 of the donors, a V segment was called functional when productive rearrangements were above 56.7%, and segregating when the standard deviation between donors exceeded 5%. A statistical classification framework was built to diagnose cytomegalovirus status from the catalog of TCR beta chain sequences. V and J gene assignment, in a later analysis, came from comparing TCR nucleotide sequences with IMGT/GENE-DB human TR gene sequences. A later analysis assigned CDR3 sequences and most-parsimonious VDJ recombination scenarios with the TCRdist pipeline. In a later analysis, every TCR beta chain was defined by the combination of its CDR3 amino acid sequence and its V-gene family, and reads without a unique V-gene family were dropped. In a later analysis, 450 to 600 highly shared, low-generation-probability nucleotide sequences were removed to address suspected cross-contamination and a sequencing artifact. In a later analysis, a clonal expansion index for each public chain was calculated from normalized within-repertoire ranks of inferred template counts. In a later analysis, generation probabilities were computed using a VDJ recombination model fitted to out-of-frame rearrangements, and the results were checked against IGoR. In a later analysis, TCR-TCR, TCR-HLA and TCR-CMV co-occurrence was scored with hypergeometric tests, and a repertoire-size bias correction was applied to TCR pairs. False discovery rates were estimated in a later analysis by permuting HLA or CMV assignments 20 times. In a later analysis, co-occurring TCRs were grouped using DBSCAN, with TCRdist sequence similarity added in when clustering inside HLA-allele-positive subsets. Repertoires with fewer than 30,000 or more than 120,000 public chains, plus five repertoires with anomalous nucleotide sharing, were excluded from co-occurrence clustering. TCRdb carries this immuneACCESS record with in-frame sequences only. Its versions omit some clonotypes, under half of them owing to an unresolved V gene in the studies checked, with the rest unexplained. V and J calls and clone size are given by that table; D and trimming were obtained from the DNA. The table for this sample lists under 150,000 clones; about 80% of them were counted only once. Of the sample, about 5% is held by the ten largest clones.

The source of this sequence is a woman aged 25 to 39 in good health and CMV-seropositive. The chain employs TRBV6-1 and TRBJ2-7, and TRBD1 matches 7 of the central bases. The sequenced sample was PBMCs. The CDR3 protein: CASDRAGYEQYF. The nucleotides are TGTGCCAGTGACAGGGCGGGCTACGAGCAGTACTTC.